This T cell receptor beta chain was obtained from a study of blood T cell repertoires in COVID-19 (dated by TCRdb to 2018 to 2020). For the wider study: Samples from collaborators originated in the United States, Italy and Spain and spanned both the acute and convalescent phases of COVID-19. A freely available public database, intended as a resource for researchers studying the immune response to SARS-CoV-2, is where the repertoires were released. The dataset comprised deeply sampled blood TCRbeta repertoires from subjects exposed to, actively infected with, or recovered from COVID-19. Where HLA class I and class II types were available, the types were taken from metadata supplied by the sample provider, not from assay-based typing. Sample metadata almost always included a de-identified subject ID, COVID-19 status, age in years and sex. Samples came from the ongoing ImmuneRACE study (first 160 participants) plus 1,254 subjects from 6 global collaborators. The prospective study material was composed of cDNA or gDNA derived from T cells, B-cell-depleted T cells, or PBMCs.

As for this clone: Its antigen specificity is not known. No per-base quality is available; no much larger clone lies one base away.

TCRbeta CDR3 regions were amplified from genomic DNA by means of the immunoSEQ Assay, a bias-controlled multiplex PCR. The study's processing was this. Nucleated cell counts per sample were estimated from amplification of reference gene primers within the assay. To quantify the absolute abundance of each unique TCRbeta CDR3 rearrangement, sequence reads were collapsed and filtered. For each sample, productive Simpson clonality was calculated as the square root of Simpson's diversity index across productive rearrangements. Sourced from immuneACCESS, this table was stored by TCRdb with only in-frame sequences that have V and J called. A share of the clones is absent; for the studies checked, an unresolved V gene accounts for under half, and the remainder has no known explanation. For V, J and clone size, that table is used; D and trimming come from the DNA. The sample profile shows under 200,000 clones; roughly 84% of them were found once. Together, the top ten hold 7% to 8% of the sample.

The full study reports these points: How much clinical and demographic metadata was included differed by source and by participant, and the metadata was provided uncurated.

Participants in the prospective study were enrolled through a virtual design, were aged roughly 18 to 100 years, and lived in approximately 25 United States geographic areas. Cohort assignment in the prospective study relied on participant-reported clinical history from a screening survey and a study questionnaire. For ImmuneRACE Cohort 3, a participant was defined as recovered based on two consecutive negative NP/OP PCR tests, clearance by a healthcare professional, or resolution of symptoms. Mobile phlebotomists in the prospective study collected whole blood, serum and a nasopharyngeal or oropharyngeal swab from every participant. Prospective study participants could optionally give additional blood draws and questionnaires over a roughly two-month period. Prospective study blood samples were shipped either frozen or at room temperature before DNA extraction. The sequencing sample was made of PBMCs or T cells enriched from blood (not recorded which). This TCR came from a woman in her forties or fifties who had recovered from COVID-19.

The bases are TGTGCCAGCCCCTCCGGACTAGGGTTAGCAGATACGCAGTATTTT. This sequence encodes CASPSGLGLADTQYF. The chain joins TRBV21-1 to TRBJ2-3; the table calls TRBD2, which could not be checked here. TRBV21-1 is a known pseudogene. The CDR3 runs 15 residues from the cysteine to the phenylalanine. Just CDR3 DNA is preserved here, 45 bases in frame from base 1.